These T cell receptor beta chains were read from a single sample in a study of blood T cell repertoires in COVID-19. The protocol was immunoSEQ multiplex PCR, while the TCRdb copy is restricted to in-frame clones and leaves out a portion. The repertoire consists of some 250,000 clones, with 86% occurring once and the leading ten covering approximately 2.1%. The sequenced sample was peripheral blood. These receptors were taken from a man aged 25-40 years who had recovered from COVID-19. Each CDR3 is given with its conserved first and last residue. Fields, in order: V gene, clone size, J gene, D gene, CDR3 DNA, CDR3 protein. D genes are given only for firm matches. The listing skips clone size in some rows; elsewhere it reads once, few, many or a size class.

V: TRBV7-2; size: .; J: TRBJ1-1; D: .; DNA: TGTGCCAGCAGCGCCCAGGGTGGCACTGAAGCTTTCTTT; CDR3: CASSAQGGTEAFF
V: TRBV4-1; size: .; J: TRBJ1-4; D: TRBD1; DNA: TGCGCCAGCAGCCAAGAAACAGGACAGGGGGAAGAAAAACTGTTTTTT; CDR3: CASSQETGQGEEKLFF
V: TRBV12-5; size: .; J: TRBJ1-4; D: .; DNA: TGTGCTAGTGGTTTGGGACTGGACGTCGGGGGTGAAAAACTGTTTTTT; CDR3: CASGLGLDVGGEKLFF
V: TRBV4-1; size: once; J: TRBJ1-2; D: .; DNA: TGCGCCAGCAGCCAAGATAGTTGGCAGGGGAACGGCTACACCTTC; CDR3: CASSQDSWQGNGYTF
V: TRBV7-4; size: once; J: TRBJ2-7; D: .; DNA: TGTGCCAGCAGCTTTTATCACTACTACGAGCAGTACTTC; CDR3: CASSFYHYYEQYF
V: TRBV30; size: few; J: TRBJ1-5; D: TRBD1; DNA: TGTGCCTGGAGTGGTGGTGCGGGACAGGGCGGGCAGCCCCAGCATTTT; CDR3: CAWSGGAGQGGQPQHF
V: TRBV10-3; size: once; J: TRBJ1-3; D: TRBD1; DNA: TGTGCCATCAGTGGGGACAGGTCGGACGGAAACACCATATATTTT; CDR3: CAISGDRSDGNTIYF
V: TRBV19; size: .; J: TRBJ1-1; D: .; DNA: TGTGCCAGTAGTCCGGAACAGGGAGTTTGGACTGAAGCTTTCTTT; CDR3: CASSPEQGVWTEAFF
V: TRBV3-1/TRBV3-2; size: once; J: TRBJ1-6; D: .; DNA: TGTGCCAGCAGCCAATCAGGGGACTCACCCCTCCACTTT; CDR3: CASSQSGDSPLHF
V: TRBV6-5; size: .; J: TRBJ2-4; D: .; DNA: TGTGCCACCAAGGGGCAGGGAAGGAGCATTCAGTACTTC; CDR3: CATKGQGRSIQYF
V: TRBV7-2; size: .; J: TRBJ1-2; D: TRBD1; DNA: TGTGCCAGCAGCTTAGCCTCCGGGACAGGGAGGGGCTACACCTTC; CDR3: CASSLASGTGRGYTF
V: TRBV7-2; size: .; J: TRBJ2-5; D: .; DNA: TGTGCCAGCAGCTTAGCGCGGATAAAGGGGTCCAAAGAGACCCAGTACTTC; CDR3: CASSLARIKGSKETQYF
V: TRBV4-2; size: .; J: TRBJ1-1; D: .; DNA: TGTGCCAGCAGCCAAACGCCCGGGACTGAAGCTTTCTTT; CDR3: CASSQTPGTEAFF
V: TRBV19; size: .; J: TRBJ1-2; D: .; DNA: TGTGCCAGTAGTTCGGGAATCCCGCCATATGGCTACACCTTC; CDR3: CASSSGIPPYGYTF
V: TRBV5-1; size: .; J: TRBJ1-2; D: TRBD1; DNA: TGCGCCAGCAGCTTATATCGGTCCCGGGACAGGGCTTCGTACTATGGCTACACCTTC; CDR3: CASSLYRSRDRASYYGYTF
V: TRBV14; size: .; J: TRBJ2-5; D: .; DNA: TGTGCCAGCAGCCAAGAGTCTGCGGGTTTGGAGACCCAGTACTTC; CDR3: CASSQESAGLETQYF
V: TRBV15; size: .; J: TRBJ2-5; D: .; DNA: TGTGCCACGACACTCACGGGGTCAGGCCAAGAGACCCAGTACTTC; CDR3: CATTLTGSGQETQYF